The 3 T cell receptor beta chains listed next were all sequenced from one sample in a study of a mutant IDH1 vaccine in newly diagnosed glioma (dated by TCRdb to the early 2020s). To prepare the library, the immunoSEQ multiplex PCR assay was applied. TCRdb stores this immuneACCESS table with in-frame sequences only. Part of the clones is absent; in the studies checked, under half of the shortfall reflects unresolved V genes, and no reason is known for the rest. The sample records 77,000 or so clones, 85% to 90% of which are singletons. In total, the top ten clones hold roughly 0.78% of the sample. No antigen has been identified for these receptors. In light of the paper, this sample's time point label describes: week 23, last vaccination. Every vaccine dose consisted of 300 ug of a 20-mer mutant IDH1 peptide in Montanide, administered subcutaneously together with topical imiquimod. The specimen was PBMCs, collected from a glioma patient whose treatment included an IDH1 peptide vaccine. All receptors come from a woman aged 45-60 years with glioma.

To note about this clone: One end of the junction does not line up with germline, which may come from a read error. V usage is TRBV28 and J usage is TRBJ1-4; D is ambiguous. The CDR3 contains 12 residues. CDR1 MDHEN and CDR2 SYDVKM come from the germline V gene. The CDR3 is CASRGWNEKLFF. In DNA form, the CDR3 reads TGTGCCAGCAGGGGGTGGAATGAGAAACTGTTTTTT.

This chain connects TRBV30 to TRBJ2-6; D gene ambiguous. Germline V lookup: CDR1 GTSNPN, CDR2 SVGIG (reference sequence). There are 16 residues in the CDR3. V lost 4 bases and J lost 0, with 13 bases in between. CDR3 in DNA: TGTGCCTGGATACGGGTTTCAACCTCTGGGGCCAACGTCCTGACTTTC. It encodes CAWIRVSTSGANVLTF.

V is TRBV7-9 and J is TRBJ1-5; D might be TRBD1 (5 bases). Trimming pared 1 base from V and 7 bases from J, leaving 8 bases between. From germline, CDR1 is SEHNR and CDR2 FQNEAQ (reference sequence). The CDR3 spans 13 residues. This CDR3 reads CASSLVGHQPQHF. The CDR3 region has the DNA TGTGCCAGCAGCTTAGTGGGGCACCAGCCCCAGCATTTT.